The clone carrying this T cell receptor beta chain was seen a single time. Its antigen is not known. Per the germline V gene, CDR1 is SGHRS and CDR2 is YFSETQ. With 0 bases removed from V and 4 bases from J, the gap between germline ends came to 14 bases. This CDR3 is 16 amino acids long. Per sample, the assay covered roughly 9.2 x 10^4 TCR templates. Clones were read by immunoSEQ multiplex PCR, and TCRdb kept only the in-frame ones, dropping some. Here the sample spans about 70,000 clones, approximately 89% being singletons. The source of the sample is a study of siplizumab effects on memory and regulatory T cells. Whole-study findings and limits: Confirmation that proliferating Tregs from siplizumab cultures had suppressive function was not obtained. An assignable phenotype, naive or memory, was missing from roughly 83-96% of proliferating CD4+ or CD8+ clones.

This sequence was found in a human donor in good health. Material for sequencing was Tregs sorted from blood. The chain is built from TRBV5-1 and TRBJ2-1, with D tentatively TRBD1 (5 bases). The CDR3: CASSLGTARGYNEQFF. CDR3 coding DNA: TGCGCCAGCAGCTTGGGGACGGCAAGGGGTTACAATGAGCAGTTCTTC.